Listed below are T cell receptor beta chains from one sample, sequenced in a study of blood T cell repertoires in COVID-19. The protocol was immunoSEQ multiplex PCR, while the TCRdb copy is restricted to in-frame clones and leaves out a portion. The repertoire holds about 270,000 clones, more than 75% seen once, with 2% to 2.5% in the top ten. The specimen sequenced was PBMCs or T cells enriched from blood (not recorded which). The receptors shown here come from a woman between 35 and 50 years old with acute COVID-19. Each CDR3 is given with its conserved first and last residue. D genes are given only for firm matches. Not every row has a clone size; where given, it reads once, few, many or a size class.

v_call: TRBV2; j_call: TRBJ2-5; d_call: TRBD1; clone_size: NA; cdr3_aa: CASEDREETQYF; cdr3_nt: TGTGCCAGCGAGGACAGGGAAGAGACCCAGTACTTC
v_call: TRBV13; j_call: TRBJ2-4; d_call: TRBD2; clone_size: NA; cdr3_aa: CASSLGLLAGGEPGAKNIQYF; cdr3_nt: TGTGCCAGCAGCTTAGGCCTACTAGCGGGGGGAGAACCGGGTGCCAAAAACATTCAGTACTTC
v_call: TRBV5-1; j_call: TRBJ2-7; d_call: TRBD1; clone_size: NA; cdr3_aa: CASSGVGDSPYEQYF; cdr3_nt: TGCGCCAGCAGCGGGGTGGGGGACAGTCCCTACGAGCAGTACTTC
v_call: TRBV29-1; j_call: TRBJ2-1; d_call: NA; clone_size: NA; cdr3_aa: CSVEVRSYNEQFF; cdr3_nt: TGCAGCGTTGAAGTCCGCTCCTACAATGAGCAGTTCTTC
v_call: TRBV18; j_call: TRBJ1-6; d_call: TRBD1; clone_size: NA; cdr3_aa: CASSPLDRGQSPLHF; cdr3_nt: TGTGCCAGCTCACCCCTGGACAGGGGACAATCACCCCTCCACTTT
v_call: TRBV11-1; j_call: TRBJ2-2; d_call: TRBD1; clone_size: NA; cdr3_aa: CASRRTGNTGELFF; cdr3_nt: TGTGCCAGCAGGCGGACAGGGAACACCGGGGAGCTGTTTTTT
v_call: TRBV10-3; j_call: TRBJ2-6; d_call: NA; clone_size: NA; cdr3_aa: CAISESIVRSGANVLTF; cdr3_nt: TGTGCCATCAGTGAGTCGATTGTGCGATCTGGGGCCAACGTCCTGACTTTC
v_call: TRBV24-1; j_call: TRBJ1-5; d_call: TRBD1; clone_size: NA; cdr3_aa: CATTGQDGQPQHF; cdr3_nt: TGTGCCACCACCGGACAGGATGGTCAGCCCCAGCATTTT
v_call: TRBV7-2; j_call: TRBJ1-5; d_call: TRBD1; clone_size: NA; cdr3_aa: CASSLRQGAGQPQHF; cdr3_nt: TGTGCCAGCAGCCTGAGACAGGGGGCCGGTCAGCCCCAGCATTTT
v_call: TRBV27; j_call: TRBJ1-5; d_call: NA; clone_size: few; cdr3_aa: CASSLSPPWGRPSNQPQHF; cdr3_nt: TGTGCCAGCAGTTTATCTCCCCCATGGGGGCGACCTAGCAATCAGCCCCAGCATTTT
v_call: TRBV3-1/TRBV3-2; j_call: TRBJ1-4; d_call: NA; clone_size: NA; cdr3_aa: CASGRREAEEKLFF; cdr3_nt: TGTGCCAGCGGACGCAGGGAGGCGGAAGAAAAACTGTTTTTT
v_call: TRBV4-2; j_call: TRBJ2-7; d_call: NA; clone_size: NA; cdr3_aa: CASSQDRGYEQYF; cdr3_nt: TGTGCCAGCAGCCAAGACAGGGGCTACGAGCAGTACTTC
v_call: TRBV18; j_call: TRBJ2-7; d_call: NA; clone_size: NA; cdr3_aa: CASSPPGAEQYF; cdr3_nt: TGTGCCAGCTCACCGCCAGGGGCTGAGCAGTACTTC
v_call: TRBV10-3; j_call: TRBJ1-1; d_call: NA; clone_size: NA; cdr3_aa: CAINTGHEAFF; cdr3_nt: TGTGCCATCAATACGGGACATGAAGCTTTCTTT
v_call: TRBV7-9; j_call: TRBJ1-6; d_call: NA; clone_size: NA; cdr3_aa: CASSSGQDNSPLHF; cdr3_nt: TGTGCCAGCAGCTCGGGACAAGATAATTCACCCCTCCACTTT
v_call: TRBV9; j_call: TRBJ2-2; d_call: TRBD2; clone_size: NA; cdr3_aa: CASSLSGSNGELFF; cdr3_nt: TGTGCCAGCAGCTTGAGCGGGAGCAACGGGGAGCTGTTTTTT
v_call: TRBV14; j_call: TRBJ1-6; d_call: NA; clone_size: NA; cdr3_aa: CASSVEKISYNSPLHF; cdr3_nt: TGTGCCAGCAGCGTAGAAAAAATCTCCTATAATTCACCCCTCCACTTT
v_call: TRBV29-1; j_call: TRBJ2-3; d_call: TRBD2; clone_size: NA; cdr3_aa: CSVAPTSGRVDTQYF; cdr3_nt: TGCAGCGTCGCTCCGACTAGCGGGAGGGTGGATACGCAGTATTTT
v_call: TRBV2; j_call: TRBJ1-6; d_call: NA; clone_size: NA; cdr3_aa: CASSDDRTVASPLHF; cdr3_nt: TGTGCCAGCAGCGATGACAGGACCGTCGCCTCACCCCTCCACTTT
v_call: TRBV6-5; j_call: TRBJ1-6; d_call: NA; clone_size: NA; cdr3_aa: CASSYKGGRLNSPLHF; cdr3_nt: TGTGCCAGCAGTTACAAGGGAGGGCGACTTAATTCACCCCTCCACTTT
v_call: TRBV19; j_call: TRBJ1-4; d_call: NA; clone_size: NA; cdr3_aa: CASRPQSTNEKLFF; cdr3_nt: TGTGCCAGCCGCCCGCAGTCAACTAATGAAAAACTGTTTTTT
v_call: TRBV6-2/TRBV6-3; j_call: TRBJ2-7; d_call: TRBD1; clone_size: NA; cdr3_aa: CASSYSTGPYEQYF; cdr3_nt: TGTGCCAGCAGTTACTCGACAGGGCCCTACGAGCAGTACTTC
v_call: TRBV7-9; j_call: TRBJ1-1; d_call: NA; clone_size: NA; cdr3_aa: CASSLQGINTEAFF; cdr3_nt: TGTGCCAGCAGCTTACAGGGTATAAACACTGAAGCTTTCTTT
v_call: TRBV30; j_call: TRBJ2-2; d_call: TRBD2; clone_size: NA; cdr3_aa: CAWRQTGTSGRNTGELFF; cdr3_nt: TGTGCCTGGAGACAAACCGGGACTAGCGGGAGGAACACCGGGGAGCTGTTTTTT
v_call: TRBV11-3; j_call: TRBJ2-7; d_call: TRBD1; clone_size: NA; cdr3_aa: CASSKGDRGDEQYF; cdr3_nt: TGTGCCAGCAGCAAAGGGGACAGGGGGGACGAGCAGTACTTC
v_call: TRBV6-5; j_call: TRBJ2-7; d_call: TRBD1; clone_size: NA; cdr3_aa: CASRAGQGAYEQYF; cdr3_nt: TGTGCCAGCAGAGCCGGACAGGGAGCCTACGAGCAGTACTTC
v_call: TRBV2; j_call: TRBJ1-1; d_call: NA; clone_size: NA; cdr3_aa: CASRRGRNTEAFF; cdr3_nt: TGTGCCAGCAGAAGGGGGAGGAACACTGAAGCTTTCTTT